The 18 T cell receptor beta chains given below trace back to one sample, sequenced in a study of spatial heterogeneity in lung cancer. The time point here: sample taken at primary tumor resection. TCRdb reprocessed the 5' RACE reads via MiXCR and lists one record per CDR3 protein. The sample gives around 500 distinct CDR3 sequences, more than 15% of which show up once; over 20% is in the top ten. The input for sequencing was normal lung tissue next to the tumor, taken at surgery. The receptors stem from a male donor with early-stage non-small cell lung cancer.

This clonotype has more than one count but fewer than ten. This beta chain is off target for a library built for alpha chains, so its abundance means little. J is TRBJ2-7 and V is TRBV19; D remains ambiguous. Germline CDR1 LNHDA, CDR2 SQIVND (reference sequence). V lost 4 bases and J lost 2, with 12 bases in between. The CDR3 totals 14 residues. The CDR3 DNA reads as TGTGCCAGTAGTACTTCGCGAGAAACCTACGAGCAGTACTTC. Translating gives CASSTSRETYEQYF.

This clonotype was counted a few times. This beta chain is an off-target read within a library intended for alpha chains, so its frequency means little. The rearrangement joins TRBV30 to TRBJ2-5; D is undetermined. Trimming left V 0 bases short and J 1 base short, with 12 bases between. The CDR3 extends over 15 amino acids. Germline V gene sequence: CDR1 GTSNPN, CDR2 SVGIG (reference sequence). The CDR3 protein is CAWSVQLLIQETQYF. CDR3 nucleotides: TGTGCCTGGAGTGTACAGTTACTAATCCAAGAGACCCAGTACTTC.

Remarks on this clonotype: A library made for alpha chains picked up this beta chain off target, so its size means little. J is TRBJ2-1 and V is TRBV6-2 or TRBV6-3; D might be TRBD1 or TRBD2, each matching 6 bases. Germline V gene lookup returns CDR1 MNHEY and CDR2 SVGEGT. The CDR3 extends over 12 amino acids. With 5 bases removed from V and 10 bases from J, the gap between germline ends came to 12 bases. This CDR3 reads CASSEGGTEQFF. The CDR3 DNA reads TGTGCCAGCAGTGAGGGGGGCACCGAGCAGTTCTTC.

Comment on this clonotype: This beta chain came through as a stray read in a library set up for alpha chains, and its size says little. The V call is TRBV9, the J call TRBJ2-1; 12 nucleotides agree with TRBD2. This CDR3 is 20 amino acids long. Germline CDR1 is SGDLS and CDR2 is YYNGEE. V lost 0 bases to trimming and J lost 8 bases; unmatched junction nucleotides: 18. CDR3 sequence (DNA): TGTGCCAGCAGCGTAGCCTTCCTACCGCTAGCGGGAGGGGCGTGGGATGAGCAGTTCTTC. This encodes CASSVAFLPLAGGAWDEQFF.

This clonotype is large within its sample. This beta chain turned up in a library designed for alpha chains; as an off-target read, its abundance says little. V usage is TRBV20-1 and J usage is TRBJ2-7; D remains unclear. The germline V gene encodes CDR1 DFQATT and CDR2 SNEGSKA (reference sequence). The V and J ends lost 6 bases and 5 bases respectively, with 11 bases between them. The CDR3 has 11 amino acids. This chain's CDR3 is CSAKERHEQYF. The CDR3, as DNA: TGCAGTGCAAAAGAAAGGCACGAGCAGTACTTC.

By share, this clonotype ranks as large. This beta chain is a stray sequence in a library constructed for alpha chains; its clone size is not meaningful. The rearrangement joins TRBV4-1 to TRBJ2-1; D unclear. CDR1 is MGHRA and CDR2 is YSYEKL in the germline V gene. Trimming left V 0 bases short and J 4 bases short, with 13 bases between. This CDR3 is built from 16 residues. The CDR3 loop is CASSQDWPAGYNEQFF. CDR3 bases: TGCGCCAGCAGCCAAGATTGGCCAGCTGGATACAATGAGCAGTTCTTC.

A word on this clonotype: Because this beta chain is a stray read in a library intended to capture alpha chains, its abundance should not be given much weight. V usage is TRBV27 and J usage is TRBJ2-7, with 15 bases matching TRBD2. The CDR3 runs to 17 residues. The V segment lost 3 bases and the J segment 4 bases; nucleotides outside the gene matches: 7. Germline CDR1 MNHEY, CDR2 SMNVEV (reference sequence). This CDR3 reads CASSFAGLAGGNYEQYF. The CDR3 DNA is TGTGCCAGCAGTTTCGCGGGACTAGCGGGAGGTAATTACGAGCAGTACTTC.

Concerning this clonotype: This beta chain lies outside the target of a library built for alpha chains; its clone size means little. The chain uses TRBV20-1 and TRBJ2-2; perhaps TRBD1 as D (6 bases). The CDR3 is 15 amino acids. The germline CDR1 and CDR2 sequences are DFQATT and SNEGSKA (reference sequence). V was trimmed by 5 bases and J by 3 bases, leaving 16 bases between them. The CDR3 here is CSAEKGGSDTGELFF. The CDR3 nucleotides read TGCAGTGCTGAGAAAGGGGGTTCGGACACCGGGGAGCTGTTTTTT.

This clonotype rates as large (0.1 to 1%). As an off-target read in a library built for alpha chains, this beta chain has a frequency of little significance. This chain links TRBV6-1 with TRBJ2-7; TRBD1 is a possible D gene (6 bases). The germline V gene encodes CDR1 MNHNS and CDR2 SASEGT. The CDR3 spans 14 residues. V was cut by 11 bases and J by 0 bases, with 17 bases left in between. The CDR3 region is CAVRQDPTSYEQYF. CDR3 sequence (DNA): TGTGCCGTTAGACAGGACCCTACCTCCTACGAGCAGTACTTC.

There are a few counts of this clonotype. The library was prepared for alpha chains; this beta chain is a stray read, so its frequency means little. V is TRBV10-1 and J is TRBJ2-7, with 9 positions matching TRBD1. The germline gives CDR1 WNHNN, CDR2 SYGVQD (reference sequence). Germline trimming cut 5 bases from V and 6 bases from J; bases unmatched to any gene: 5. The CDR3 is 13 amino acids. The CDR3 reads CASSSGQGLEQYF. The CDR3 DNA reads TGCGCCAGCAGTTCGGGACAGGGTCTCGAGCAGTACTTC.

This clonotype is large by share. In a library made to pick up alpha chains, this beta chain is a stray read with a size that means little. V and J are TRBV7-9 and TRBJ2-7, with D possibly being TRBD2 (6 bases). The CDR3 loop spans 12 amino acids. V gave up 5 bases and J gave up 6 bases, with 11 bases separating them. Germline V gives CDR1 SEHNR, CDR2 FQNEAQ (reference sequence). CDR3: CASSPLGGEQYF. The CDR3 DNA is TGTGCCAGCAGCCCCCTCGGGGGCGAGCAGTACTTC.

Of note for this clonotype: This beta chain is an unintended read in a library built for alpha chains; its size means little. This rearrangement joins TRBV10-3 to TRBJ2-1, with a tentative D call TRBD2 (6 bases). CDR1 and CDR2 from the germline V gene are ENHRY and SYGVKD. Trimming took off 3 bases at V and 1 base at J, with 13 bases between the two ends. The CDR3 has 16 residues. The CDR3 spells CAISEAGSLSYNEQFF. The CDR3 DNA sequence: TGTGCCATCAGTGAAGCGGGTAGTTTGTCCTACAATGAGCAGTTCTTC.

As to this clonotype: With the library built for alpha chains, this beta chain is off target and its frequency is not meaningful. The chain is built from TRBV11-3 and TRBJ1-5, with D uncertain. This CDR3 has 15 residues. V was trimmed by 3 bases and J by 5 bases, leaving 14 bases between them. In germline, CDR1 is SGHNT, CDR2 YENEEA. CDR3 bases: TGTGCCAGCAGCTTCGACCCCCAAGCGGATCAGCCCCAGCATTTT. Protein: CASSFDPQADQPQHF.

This clonotype is labeled large. This beta chain represents an off-target read in a library built for alpha chains; its size is of limited meaning. J is TRBJ2-2 and V is TRBV19; tentatively, D is TRBD1 (6 bases). The V end lost 4 bases, the J end lost 0 bases, and 9 bases lay between the germline ends. The germline CDR1 and CDR2 sequences are LNHDA and SQIVND (reference sequence). The CDR3 has 15 residues. The CDR3: CASSTTGSNTGELFF. The DNA for the CDR3 is TGTGCCAGTAGTACCACAGGGTCGAACACCGGGGAGCTGTTTTTT.

On this clonotype: The library was prepared for alpha chains; this beta chain is a stray read, so its frequency means little. V gene TRBV29-1 combines with J gene TRBJ2-2; possible D gene TRBD1, 5 bases. The CDR3 length is 16 residues. Deletions cut 5 bases from V and 4 bases from J, with 20 bases between. Germline V lookup: CDR1 SQVTM, CDR2 ANQGSEA. The CDR3 DNA reads TGCAGCGTTTCCACTGGGGCCTTACGTGGCACCGGGGAGCTGTTTTTT. Translation gives CSVSTGALRGTGELFF.

Worth noting for this clonotype: This beta chain represents an off-target read in a library built for alpha chains; its size is of limited meaning. The J gene is TRBJ2-1, the V gene TRBV12-3 or TRBV12-4; D possibly corresponds to TRBD2 (5 bases). Trimming cost V 0 bases and J 6 bases, with 12 bases left between them. There are 15 residues in the CDR3. The CDR3 sequence: CASSLASSPANEQFF. CDR3 nucleotides: TGTGCCAGCAGTTTAGCGTCTAGCCCCGCCAATGAGCAGTTCTTC.

In the case of this clonotype: In a library made to pick up alpha chains, this beta chain is a stray read with a size that means little. The chain recombines TRBV20-1 with TRBJ1-5; D call uncertain. Germline assignment: CDR1 DFQATT and CDR2 SNEGSKA (reference sequence). V lost 0 bases, J lost 4 bases, and 13 bases lay in between. CDR3 length equals 15 residues. The CDR3 here is CSARDRGGRNQPQHF. The CDR3 region has the DNA TGCAGTGCTAGAGATCGGGGAGGCCGAAATCAGCCCCAGCATTTT.

This clonotype is categorized as large (0.1 to 1%). This beta chain is an off-target read within a library intended for alpha chains, so its frequency means little. This sequence joins TRBV28 and TRBJ2-7; 9 nucleotides match TRBD2. In germline, CDR1 is MDHEN, CDR2 SYDVKM. This CDR3 spans 14 amino acids. V dropped 6 bases and J dropped 6; count of bases not matched to a gene: 9. CDR3 region: CASSRSGSVREQYF. The CDR3 region has the DNA TGTGCCAGCAGCCGTAGCGGGAGTGTCCGCGAGCAGTACTTC. Full variable domain (outside the CDR3, taken from reference TRBV28 and TRBJ2-7): DVKVTQSSRYLVKRTGEKVFLECVQDMDHENMFWYRQDPGLGLRLIYFSYDVKMKEKGDIPEGYSVSREKKERFSLILESASTNQTSMYLCASSRSGSVREQYFGPGTRLTVT.